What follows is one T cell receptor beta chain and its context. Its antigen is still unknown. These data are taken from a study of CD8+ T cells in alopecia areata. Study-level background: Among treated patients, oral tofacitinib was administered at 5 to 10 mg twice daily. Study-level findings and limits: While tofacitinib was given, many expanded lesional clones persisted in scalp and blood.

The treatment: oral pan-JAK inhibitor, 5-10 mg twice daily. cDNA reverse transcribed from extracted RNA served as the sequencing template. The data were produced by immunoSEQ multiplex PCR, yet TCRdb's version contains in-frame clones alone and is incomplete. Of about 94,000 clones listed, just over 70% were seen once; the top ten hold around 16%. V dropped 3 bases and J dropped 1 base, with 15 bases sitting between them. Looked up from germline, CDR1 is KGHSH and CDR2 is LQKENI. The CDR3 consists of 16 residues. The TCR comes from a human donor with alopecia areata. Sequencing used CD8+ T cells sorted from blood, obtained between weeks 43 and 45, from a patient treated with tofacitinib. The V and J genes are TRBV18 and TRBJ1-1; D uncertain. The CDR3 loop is CASSPRTETRNTEAFF. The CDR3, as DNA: TGTGCCAGCTCACCGAGGACCGAGACACGGAACACTGAAGCTTTCTTT.